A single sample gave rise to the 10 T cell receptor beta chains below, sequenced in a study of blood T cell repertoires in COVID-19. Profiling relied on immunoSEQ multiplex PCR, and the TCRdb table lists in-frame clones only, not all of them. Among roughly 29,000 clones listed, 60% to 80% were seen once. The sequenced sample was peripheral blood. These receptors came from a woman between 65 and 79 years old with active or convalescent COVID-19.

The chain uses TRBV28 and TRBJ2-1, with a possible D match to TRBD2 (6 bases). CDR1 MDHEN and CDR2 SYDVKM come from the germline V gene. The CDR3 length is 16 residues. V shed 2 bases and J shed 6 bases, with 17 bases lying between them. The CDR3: CASSLGRLGRRNEQFF. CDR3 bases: TGTGCCAGCAGTTTAGGTCGACTAGGGAGGCGCAATGAGCAGTTCTTC.

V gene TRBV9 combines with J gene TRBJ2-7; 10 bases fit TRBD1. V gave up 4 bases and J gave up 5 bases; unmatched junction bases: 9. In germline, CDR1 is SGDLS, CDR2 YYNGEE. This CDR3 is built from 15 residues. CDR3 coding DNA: TGTGCCAGCAGCCCCCGGACAGGGGGTCAGGACGAGCAGTACTTC. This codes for CASSPRTGGQDEQYF.

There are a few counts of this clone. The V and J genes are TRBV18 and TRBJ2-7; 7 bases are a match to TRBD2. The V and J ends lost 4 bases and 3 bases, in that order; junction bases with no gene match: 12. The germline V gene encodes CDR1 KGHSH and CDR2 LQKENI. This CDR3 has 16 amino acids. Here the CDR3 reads CASSRSGSPGGYEQYF. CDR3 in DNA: TGTGCCAGCTCACGATCGGGCTCCCCGGGGGGCTACGAGCAGTACTTC.

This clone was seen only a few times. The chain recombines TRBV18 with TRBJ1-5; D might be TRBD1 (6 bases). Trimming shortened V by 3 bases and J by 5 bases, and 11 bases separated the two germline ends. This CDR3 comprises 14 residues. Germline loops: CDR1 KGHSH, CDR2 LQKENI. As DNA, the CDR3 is TGTGCCAGCTCACCTGGACAGTCTTATCAGCCCCAGCATTTT. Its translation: CASSPGQSYQPQHF.

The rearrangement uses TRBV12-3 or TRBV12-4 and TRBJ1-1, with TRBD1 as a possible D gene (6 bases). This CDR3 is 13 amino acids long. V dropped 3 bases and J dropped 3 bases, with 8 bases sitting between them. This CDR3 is CASSLAGDTEAFF. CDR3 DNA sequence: TGTGCCAGCAGTTTGGCAGGGGACACTGAAGCTTTCTTT.

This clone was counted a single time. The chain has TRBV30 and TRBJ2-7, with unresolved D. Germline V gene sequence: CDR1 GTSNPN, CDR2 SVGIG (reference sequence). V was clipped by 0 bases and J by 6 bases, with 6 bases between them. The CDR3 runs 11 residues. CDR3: CAWSVRSEQYF. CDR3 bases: TGTGCCTGGAGTGTACGCAGCGAGCAGTACTTC.

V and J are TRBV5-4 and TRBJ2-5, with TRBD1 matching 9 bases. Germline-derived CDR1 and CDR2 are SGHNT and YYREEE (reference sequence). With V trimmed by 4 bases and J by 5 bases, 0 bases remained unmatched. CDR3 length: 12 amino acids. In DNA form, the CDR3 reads TGTGCCAGCAGCGGACAGGGGGAGACCCAGTACTTC. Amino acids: CASSGQGETQYF.

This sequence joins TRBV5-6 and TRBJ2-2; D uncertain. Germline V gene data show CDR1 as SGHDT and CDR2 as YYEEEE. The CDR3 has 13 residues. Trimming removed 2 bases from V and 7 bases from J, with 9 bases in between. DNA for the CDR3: TGTGCCAGCAGCTTTTGGGCAATCGGGGAGCTGTTTTTT. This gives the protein CASSFWAIGELFF. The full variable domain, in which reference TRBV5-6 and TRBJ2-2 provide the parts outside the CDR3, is DAGVTQSPTHLIKTRGQQVTLRCSPKSGHDTVSWYQQALGQGPQFIFQYYEEEERQRGNFPDRFSGHQFPNYSSELNVNALLLGDSALYLCASSFWAIGELFFGEGSRLTVL.

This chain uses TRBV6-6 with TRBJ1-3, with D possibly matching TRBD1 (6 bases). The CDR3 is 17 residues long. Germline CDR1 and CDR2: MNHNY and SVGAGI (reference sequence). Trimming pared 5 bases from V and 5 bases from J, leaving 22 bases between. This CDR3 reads CASSPPPTGPSRNTIYF. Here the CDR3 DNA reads TGTGCCAGCAGTCCACCCCCGACAGGCCCCAGTAGAAACACCATATATTTT.

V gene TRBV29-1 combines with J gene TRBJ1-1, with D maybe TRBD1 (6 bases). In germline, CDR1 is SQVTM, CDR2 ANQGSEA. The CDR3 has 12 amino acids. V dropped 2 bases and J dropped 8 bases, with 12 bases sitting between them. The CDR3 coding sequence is TGCAGCGTTGAAATTGGGGGCTGGGAAGCTTTCTTT. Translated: CSVEIGGWEAFF.